This T cell receptor beta chain was observed in a study of blood T cell repertoires in COVID-19 (dated by TCRdb to 2018 to 2020). About the investigation overall: The collaborator samples originated in the United States, Italy and Spain and spanned the acute and convalescent phases of COVID-19. The prospective study material was composed of cDNA or gDNA derived from T cells, B-cell-depleted T cells, or PBMCs. Deeply sampled blood TCRbeta repertoires from subjects exposed to, actively infected with, or recovered from COVID-19 were included in the dataset. Sample metadata almost always included a de-identified subject ID, COVID-19 status, age in years and sex. Where available, HLA class I and class II types were obtained from metadata supplied by the sample provider rather than from assay-based typing. Samples came from the ongoing ImmuneRACE study (first 160 participants) plus 1,254 subjects from 6 global collaborators. The repertoires were made available in a free public database intended to serve as a resource for research on the immune response to SARS-CoV-2.

The paper's findings and limits, for the study overall: How much clinical and demographic metadata was included differed by source and by participant, and the metadata was provided uncurated.

CDR1 and CDR2, per the germline V gene, are ENHRY and SYGVKD. V is pruned by 5 bases and J by 3 bases, leaving 1 base of the junction without a gene match. The CDR3, cysteine through phenylalanine, is 13 amino acids long. Left in the record is the CDR3 DNA by itself, 39 bases read in frame from the first base. The immunoSEQ Assay, a bias-controlled multiplex PCR, was used to amplify TCRbeta CDR3 regions from genomic DNA. From the authors' description of their analysis: Nucleated cell counts per sample were estimated from amplification of reference gene primers within the assay. To quantify the absolute abundance of each unique TCRbeta CDR3 rearrangement, sequence reads were collapsed and filtered. For each sample, productive Simpson clonality was calculated as the square root of Simpson's diversity index over productive rearrangements. Imported from immuneACCESS, the table was reduced by TCRdb to in-frame sequences with V and J called. These copies leave out some clones; in studies compared against another copy, an unresolved V gene accounts for under half, and the cause of the remainder is not known. The V and J calls and clone size were taken over from that table, and D and trimming were inferred from the DNA. The sample has some 150,000 clones on record, roughly nine tenths of them singletons. The ten largest account for around 4% of the sample.

Collaborating institutions collected whole blood in K2EDTA tubes following their own protocols. For TCRbeta analysis, collaborator samples were shipped as frozen whole blood, as isolated PBMCs, or as DNA extracted from either sample type. Comments on this clone: Its target antigen remains unknown. No much larger clone is present one base from it, and per-base qualities are unavailable.

The sequencing input was peripheral blood. The V and J genes are TRBV10-3 and TRBJ1-5, with TRBD1 matching 7 junction bases. This TCR derives from a woman in her sixties or seventies with active or convalescent COVID-19. The CDR3 here reads CAISQGDNQPQHF. The nucleotide sequence reads TGTGCCATCAGTCAGGGGGACAATCAGCCCCAGCATTTT.